A single sample is the source of the 5 T cell receptor beta chains below, sequenced in a study of T-cell memory formation after mild COVID-19. TCRdb called the 5' RACE reads again in MiXCR, with one record for every CDR3 protein. The sample has about 560,000 distinct CDR3 sequences, roughly 17% seen once. Input material: PBMCs or a T cell subset sorted from them (not recorded which). The receptors derive from an adult woman who had mild COVID-19 (a few samples of this study predate the infection). Cell type and time point are not known.

V and J are TRBV2 and TRBJ2-5; the D gene could be TRBD1 or TRBD2 (6 bases each). Trimming cost V 3 bases and J 3 bases, with 11 bases left between them. The CDR3 loop spans 14 amino acids. Germline V CDR1 and CDR2: SNHLY, FYNNEI. CDR3 nucleotides: TGTGCCAGCAGTGATTCGGGGGCTGAAGAGACCCAGTACTTC. It yields the protein CASSDSGAEETQYF. Using reference TRBV2 and TRBJ2-5 for the parts outside the CDR3, the full variable domain is EPEVTQTPSHQVTQMGQEVILRCVPISNHLYFYWYRQILGQKVEFLVSFYNNEISEKSEIFDDQFSVERPDGSNFTLKIRSTKLEDSAMYFCASSDSGAEETQYFGPGTRLLVL.

The V and J genes are TRBV6-2 or TRBV6-3 and TRBJ2-1; the D gene is possibly TRBD2 (5 bases). This CDR3 contains 14 residues. V lost 5 bases and J lost 10, with 18 bases in between. Germline CDR1 is MNHEY and CDR2 is SVGEGT. In DNA, the CDR3 is TGTGCCAGCAGTCCCGAAAGGGTAGCGACAGAGCAGTTCTTC. Translation gives CASSPERVATEQFF.

V gene TRBV5-5 combines with J gene TRBJ1-5; tentatively, D is TRBD1 (5 bases). The CDR3 spans 17 residues. Germline CDR1 is SGHKS and CDR2 is YYEKEE (reference sequence). V was pared by 1 base and J by 1 base, with 15 bases between. The CDR3 nucleotides are TGTGCCAGCAGCTTGCGGGCAGGGTCAGGCAGCAATCAGCCCCAGCATTTT. The encoded protein is CASSLRAGSGSNQPQHF.

The rearrangement uses TRBV5-8 and TRBJ1-2, with D tentatively TRBD1 (5 bases). Germline CDR1 reads SGHTS; CDR2 reads YDEGEE. The CDR3 sequence is 23 residues long. The V end was cut by 0 bases, the J end by 8 bases, with 41 bases between. Here the CDR3 DNA reads TGTGCCAGCAGCTTGGGGAACCTCAGAGTAATTGCCACAGGTCGCGGTAATCCATTCGGCTACACCTTC. The encoded protein is CASSLGNLRVIATGRGNPFGYTF.

The chain employs TRBV15 and TRBJ2-7; 12 nucleotides line up with TRBD2. The CDR3 has 15 residues. Germline assignment: CDR1 LNHNV and CDR2 YYDKDF (reference sequence). J gave up 3 bases and V 3 bases, and 3 bases lay outside the gene matches. The CDR3 DNA is TGTGCCACCAGCAGGAGACTAGCGGGGGACTACGAGCAGTACTTC. Amino acids: CATSRRLAGDYEQYF. The entire variable domain, with the rest obtained from reference TRBV15 and TRBJ2-7, is as follows: DAMVIQNPRYQVTQFGKPVTLSCSQTLNHNVMYWYQQKSSQAPKLLFHYYDKDFNNEADTPDNFQSRRPNTSFCFLDIRSPGLGDTAMYLCATSRRLAGDYEQYFGPGTRLTVT.